The rows below give T cell receptor beta chains drawn from one sample of a study of T-cell memory formation after mild COVID-19. TCRdb reprocessed the 5' RACE reads via MiXCR and lists one record per CDR3 protein. The sample has tens of thousands of distinct CDR3 sequences, around 25% seen once. Sequenced: PBMCs or a T cell subset sorted from them (not recorded which). The receptors originated from a man younger than 35 who had mild COVID-19 (a few samples of this study predate the infection). Cell type and time point are not known. Each CDR3 is given with its conserved first and last residue. The D gene is left open where the match is weak. Expanded clones are given a class, and other clones once, few, many or no size at all.

clone_size j_call v_call d_call cdr3_aa cdr3_nt
. TRBJ2-5 TRBV12-3/TRBV12-4 . CASSYGIQETQYF TGTGCCAGCAGTTACGGGATCCAAGAGACCCAGTACTTC
. TRBJ2-5 TRBV5-1 TRBD2 CASSSGLAGARQETQYF TGCGCCAGCAGCTCTGGACTAGCGGGGGCCCGGCAAGAGACCCAGTACTTC
. TRBJ2-5 TRBV4-1 TRBD1 CASSQERQGAMETQYF TGCGCCAGCAGCCAAGAACGGCAGGGGGCAATGGAGACCCAGTACTTC
. TRBJ2-1 TRBV29-1 . CSVNPVGGSSYNEQFF TGCAGCGTTAACCCGGTTGGAGGGAGCTCCTACAATGAGCAGTTCTTC
. TRBJ2-5 TRBV7-8 TRBD1 CASSLAPGQGEETQYF TGTGCCAGCAGCTTAGCACCGGGACAGGGGGAAGAGACCCAGTACTTC
few TRBJ1-5 TRBV2 . CASRQTGFGNQPQHF TGTGCCAGCAGACAAACAGGGTTTGGCAATCAGCCCCAGCATTTT
. TRBJ2-7 TRBV20-1 TRBD1 CSARQGAGNEQYF TGCAGTGCTAGGCAGGGGGCAGGTAACGAGCAGTACTTC
. TRBJ1-2 TRBV7-9 . CASSSMGGYTF TGTGCCAGCAGCAGTATGGGCGGCTACACCTTC
few TRBJ2-2 TRBV4-1 TRBD1 CASSQADRGRNTGELFF TGCGCCAGCAGCCAAGCGGACAGGGGTCGCAACACCGGGGAGCTGTTTTTT
few TRBJ2-1 TRBV7-8 TRBD2 CASSLYGGSYNEQFF TGTGCCAGCAGCTTGTACGGGGGGTCCTACAATGAGCAGTTCTTC
. TRBJ2-5 TRBV9 . CASSTIGGRGETQYF TGTGCCAGCAGCACTATCGGGGGGCGCGGGGAGACCCAGTACTTC
few TRBJ2-7 TRBV6-5 . CASSYRAGEQYF TGTGCCAGCAGTTACAGGGCTGGCGAGCAGTACTTC
many TRBJ2-1 TRBV7-7 . CASSLDGVDEQFF TGTGCCAGCAGCTTAGACGGGGTGGATGAGCAGTTCTTC
. TRBJ1-2 TRBV10-3 . CAITEGDFYGYTF TGTGCCATCACCGAGGGGGATTTCTATGGCTACACCTTC
. TRBJ2-5 TRBV6-5 TRBD1 CASGQGHQETQYF TGTGCCAGCGGACAGGGGCACCAAGAGACCCAGTACTTC
. TRBJ2-7 TRBV7-9 . CASSATGDLGEQYF TGTGCCAGCAGCGCGACAGGCGATCTCGGCGAGCAGTACTTC
. TRBJ2-5 TRBV4-1 . CASKLRDLYQETQYF TGCGCCAGCAAGTTGAGGGACTTGTACCAAGAGACCCAGTACTTC
. TRBJ1-5 TRBV12-3/TRBV12-4 TRBD1 CASSADRVSNQPQHF TGTGCCAGCAGTGCGGACAGGGTGAGCAATCAGCCCCAGCATTTT
. TRBJ1-6 TRBV6-6 . CASRWAQGNSNSPLHF TGTGCCAGCAGGTGGGCTCAGGGGAACTCCAATTCACCCCTCCACTTT
few TRBJ2-5 TRBV6-2/TRBV6-3 . CASTPAPTDQETQYF TGTGCCAGCACCCCCGCTCCGACAGATCAAGAGACCCAGTACTTC
few TRBJ2-4 TRBV7-9 . CATRSRNIQYF TGTGCCACCCGATCTCGAAACATTCAGTACTTC
. TRBJ1-1 TRBV3-1 . CASSQFRGKWGRAEAFF TGTGCCAGCAGCCAGTTTCGGGGTAAATGGGGGAGGGCTGAAGCTTTCTTT
. TRBJ1-4 TRBV4-3 . CASSQEGLGKLFF TGCGCCAGCAGCCAGGAGGGGCTGGGGAAACTGTTTTTT
. TRBJ1-1 TRBV9 . CASSAVQGTPRDTEAFF TGTGCCAGCAGCGCTGTACAGGGCACCCCGAGGGACACTGAAGCTTTCTTT
few TRBJ1-3 TRBV7-9 . CASSWWADSSGNTIYF TGTGCCAGCAGTTGGTGGGCGGACAGCTCTGGAAACACCATATATTTT
. TRBJ1-1 TRBV18 . CASSPLLEAFF TGTGCCAGCTCACCGTTACTCGAAGCTTTCTTT
. TRBJ1-5 TRBV15 . CATSAESDQPQHF TGTGCCACCAGCGCGGAGTCGGATCAGCCCCAGCATTTT
. TRBJ2-3 TRBV12-3/TRBV12-4 TRBD1 CASSARQGVSTDTQYF TGTGCCAGCAGTGCCCGACAGGGGGTTAGCACAGATACGCAGTATTTT
few TRBJ1-1 TRBV5-1 . CASSPDGGTEAFF TGCGCCAGCAGCCCTGACGGGGGAACTGAAGCTTTCTTT
. TRBJ2-3 TRBV12-3/TRBV12-4 . CASSYARDPLLF TGTGCCAGCAGCTATGCCCGGGACCCGCTGCTATTT
. TRBJ2-2 TRBV6-5 . CASSYSPAGRTRGSCFF .
few TRBJ1-1 TRBV3-1 TRBD1 CASSLIYRGNTEAFF TGTGCCAGCAGCCTGATATACAGGGGGAACACTGAAGCTTTCTTT
. TRBJ1-1 TRBV4-1 . CASSPPGDTEAFF TGCGCCAGCAGCCCCCCCGGAGACACTGAAGCTTTCTTT
many TRBJ2-2 TRBV6-4 TRBD2 CASSASGDTGELFF TGTGCCAGCAGTGCTAGCGGGGACACCGGGGAGCTGTTTTTT
few TRBJ1-5 TRBV19 . CASSVGGTAQHF TGTGCCAGTAGTGTGGGGGGCACAGCCCAGCATTTT
. TRBJ1-2 TRBV4-1 TRBD1 CASSGSQGAYYGYTF TGCGCCAGCAGCGGATCACAGGGGGCGTACTATGGCTACACCTTC
. TRBJ2-7 TRBV4-3 TRBD1 CASSQVGPGGYEQYF TGCGCCAGCAGCCAAGTAGGACCAGGGGGCTACGAGCAGTACTTC
few TRBJ2-1 TRBV12-5 TRBD1 CASGFGTGVNEQFF TGTGCTAGTGGTTTTGGGACAGGGGTGAATGAGCAGTTCTTC
few TRBJ2-1 TRBV9 TRBD2 CASSVVGGAYNEQFF TGTGCCAGCAGCGTAGTGGGGGGGGCCTACAATGAGCAGTTCTTC
. TRBJ2-3 TRBV5-1 . CASSFVPWRTQYF TGCGCCAGCAGCTTCGTACCCTGGAGGACGCAGTATTTT
. TRBJ1-1 TRBV7-2 . CASSLVRSMNTEAFF TGTGCCAGCAGCTTAGTGAGATCGATGAACACTGAAGCTTTCTTT
. TRBJ2-7 TRBV20-1 . CSARDREHPTYEQYF TGCAGTGCTAGAGATCGGGAACACCCGACCTACGAGCAGTACTTC
few TRBJ2-1 TRBV10-1 . CASSEGGKRPGDYNEQFF TGCGCCAGCAGTGAAGGTGGGAAGAGACCAGGGGACTACAATGAGCAGTTCTTC
. TRBJ2-2 TRBV27 . CASNELGGTNTGELFF TGTGCCAGCAATGAGCTGGGGGGCACGAACACCGGGGAGCTGTTTTTT
. TRBJ1-1 TRBV29-1 . CSVEEFQGLNTEAFF TGCAGCGTTGAAGAGTTCCAGGGGTTGAACACTGAAGCTTTCTTT
few TRBJ2-2 TRBV5-6 TRBD1 CASSFDRVTGELFF TGTGCCAGCAGCTTCGACAGGGTCACCGGGGAGCTGTTTTTT
. TRBJ2-1 TRBV9 TRBD2 CASSVEGTSGNEQFF TGTGCCAGCAGCGTAGAGGGGACTAGCGGAAATGAGCAGTTCTTC
. TRBJ1-1 TRBV7-9 . CASSLAKGRITEAFF TGTGCCAGCAGCTTAGCGAAGGGAAGGATCACTGAAGCTTTCTTT
few TRBJ2-2 TRBV6-2/TRBV6-3 TRBD2 CASRFLAGGLTGELFF TGTGCCAGCAGATTTCTAGCGGGGGGCCTCACCGGGGAGCTGTTTTTT